This TCR beta chain stems from a study of CD8 T cells in Susac syndrome. Study conclusions and caveats: Around 15 Susac-specific public clones were found in total CD8+ repertoires and roughly five in CD8+ TEMRA repertoires.

A single count supports this clonotype. What it binds is unknown. The CDR3 consists of 14 residues. Germline lookup yields CDR1 LNHDA and CDR2 SQIVND (reference sequence). The junction had 4 bases not matched to a gene; V was cut back by 3 bases and J by 5 bases. Random-hexamer reverse transcription was applied to 0.5 to 1 ug RNA. An immunoSEQ multiplex PCR amplified TCR beta CDR3 over 54 Vbeta and 13 Jbeta. TCRdb re-called the immunoSEQ multiplex PCR reads through MiXCR, storing one row per CDR3 protein. This sample has tens of thousands of distinct CDR3 sequences, with 80% to 95% found just once. The sequenced material came from CD8+ T cells from PBMCs. This chain joins TRBV19 and TRBJ2-7, with 10 bases lining up with TRBD2. The TCR comes from a human donor with Susac syndrome. The chain's CDR3 is CASSIDGTSDEQYF. CDR3 nucleotide sequence: TGTGCCAGTAGTATCGACGGGACTAGCGACGAGCAGTACTTC.